This TCR beta chain was observed in a study of STAT5B mutations in CD4+ large granular lymphocyte leukemia. Study-level points and caveats: 8/27 top patient clones versus 2/35 control clones were TRBV06-family.

CDR3 length equals 14 residues. After removal of 3 bases from V and 5 bases from J, the junction contained 6 bases not matched to a gene. Germline V CDR1 and CDR2: KGHSH, LQKENI. Control samples were healthy donors' buffy coats. Generated by immunoSEQ multiplex PCR, the TCRdb table keeps only in-frame clones and is missing some. The repertoire holds around 33,000 clones, with 69% as singletons. As for this clone: The antigen is undetermined.

The sample was CD4+ T cells from blood buffy coats. This chain links TRBV18 with TRBJ2-7; 8 bases agree with TRBD1. The origin of this receptor is a human donor in good health. CDR3: CASSPDRVSHEQYF. CDR3 sequence (DNA): TGTGCCAGCTCACCGGACAGGGTGAGCCACGAGCAGTACTTC.